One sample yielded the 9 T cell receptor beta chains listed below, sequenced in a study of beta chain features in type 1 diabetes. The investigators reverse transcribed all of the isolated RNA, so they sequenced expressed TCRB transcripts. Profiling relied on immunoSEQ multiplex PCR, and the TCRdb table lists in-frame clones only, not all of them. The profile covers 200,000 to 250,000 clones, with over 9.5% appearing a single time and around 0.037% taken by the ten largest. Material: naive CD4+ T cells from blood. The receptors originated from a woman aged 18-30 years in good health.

The CDR3 DNA reads as TGCGCCAGCAGCTTGGGAGACAGGGATGGCTACACCTTC. Translation gives CASSLGDRDGYTF. The genes are TRBV5-1 and TRBJ1-2; 7 bases are a match to TRBD1. This CDR3 is 13 amino acids long. Trimming removed 0 bases from V and 6 bases from J; junction bases left unmatched: 2. Germline V CDR1 and CDR2: SGHRS, YFSETQ.

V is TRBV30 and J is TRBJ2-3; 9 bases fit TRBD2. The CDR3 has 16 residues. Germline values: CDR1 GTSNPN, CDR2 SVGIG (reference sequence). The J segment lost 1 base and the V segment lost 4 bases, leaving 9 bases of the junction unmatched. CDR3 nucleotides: TGTGCCTGGAAACTCGCTAGCGGGGCCCGCACAGATACGCAGTATTTT. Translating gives CAWKLASGARTDTQYF.

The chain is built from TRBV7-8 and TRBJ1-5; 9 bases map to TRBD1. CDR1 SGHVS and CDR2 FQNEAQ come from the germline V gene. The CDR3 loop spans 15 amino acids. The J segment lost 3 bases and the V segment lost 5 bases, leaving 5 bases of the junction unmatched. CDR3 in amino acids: CASSARDRANQPQHF. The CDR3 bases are TGTGCCAGCAGCGCGCGGGACAGGGCCAATCAGCCCCAGCATTTT.

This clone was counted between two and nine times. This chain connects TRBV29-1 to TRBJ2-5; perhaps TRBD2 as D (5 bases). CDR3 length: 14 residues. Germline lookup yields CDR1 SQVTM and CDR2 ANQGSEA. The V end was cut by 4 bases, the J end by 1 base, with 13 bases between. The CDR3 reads CSVGRRGSQETQYF. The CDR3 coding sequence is TGCAGCGTTGGACGACGGGGAAGCCAAGAGACCCAGTACTTC.

The CDR3 DNA reads as TGTGCCAGCGGGACTAGCGGGAGGGCCGGTGAGACCCAGTACTTC. This gives the protein CASGTSGRAGETQYF. The rearrangement uses TRBV19 and TRBJ2-5; 16 positions agree with TRBD2. Germline values: CDR1 LNHDA, CDR2 SQIVND (reference sequence). J was trimmed by 5 bases and V by 9 bases; bases with no gene match: 6. This CDR3 spans 15 amino acids.

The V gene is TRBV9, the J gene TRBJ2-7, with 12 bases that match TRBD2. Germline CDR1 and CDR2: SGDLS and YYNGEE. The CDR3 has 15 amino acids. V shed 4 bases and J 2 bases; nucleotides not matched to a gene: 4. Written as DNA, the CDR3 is TGTGCCAGCAGCCCTCTAGCGGGAGGGCCCTACGAGCAGTACTTC. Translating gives CASSPLAGGPYEQYF. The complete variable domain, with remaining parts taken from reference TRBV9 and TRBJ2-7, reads DSGVTQTPKHLITATGQRVTLRCSPRSGDLSVYWYQQSLDQGLQFLIQYYNGEERAKGNILERFSAQQFPDLHSELNLSSLELGDSALYFCASSPLAGGPYEQYFGPGTRLTVT.

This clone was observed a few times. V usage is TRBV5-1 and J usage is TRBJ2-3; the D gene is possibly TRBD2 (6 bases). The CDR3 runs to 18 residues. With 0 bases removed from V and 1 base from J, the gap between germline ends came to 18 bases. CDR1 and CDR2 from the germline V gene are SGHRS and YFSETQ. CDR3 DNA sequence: TGCGCCAGCAGCTTGGGTGGGGGAGGAACATCCCGCACAGATACGCAGTATTTT. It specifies CASSLGGGGTSRTDTQYF.

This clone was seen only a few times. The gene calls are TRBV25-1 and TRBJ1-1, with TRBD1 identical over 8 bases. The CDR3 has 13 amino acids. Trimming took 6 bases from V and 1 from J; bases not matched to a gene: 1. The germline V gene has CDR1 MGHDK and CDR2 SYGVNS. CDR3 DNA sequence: TGTGCCAGCAGAGGACAGGGGAACACTGAAGCTTTCTTT. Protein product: CASRGQGNTEAFF. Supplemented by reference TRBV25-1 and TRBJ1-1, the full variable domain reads EADIYQTPRYLVIGTGKKITLECSQTMGHDKMYWYQQDPGMELHLIHYSYGVNSTEKGDLSSESTVSRIRTEHFPLTLESARPSHTSQYLCASRGQGNTEAFFGQGTRLTVV.

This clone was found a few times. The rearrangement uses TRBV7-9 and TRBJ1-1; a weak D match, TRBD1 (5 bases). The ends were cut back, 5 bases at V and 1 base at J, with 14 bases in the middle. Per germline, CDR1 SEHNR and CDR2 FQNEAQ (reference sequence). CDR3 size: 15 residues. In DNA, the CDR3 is TGTGCCAGCAGCACAAGACAGCTACCGAACACTGAAGCTTTCTTT. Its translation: CASSTRQLPNTEAFF.